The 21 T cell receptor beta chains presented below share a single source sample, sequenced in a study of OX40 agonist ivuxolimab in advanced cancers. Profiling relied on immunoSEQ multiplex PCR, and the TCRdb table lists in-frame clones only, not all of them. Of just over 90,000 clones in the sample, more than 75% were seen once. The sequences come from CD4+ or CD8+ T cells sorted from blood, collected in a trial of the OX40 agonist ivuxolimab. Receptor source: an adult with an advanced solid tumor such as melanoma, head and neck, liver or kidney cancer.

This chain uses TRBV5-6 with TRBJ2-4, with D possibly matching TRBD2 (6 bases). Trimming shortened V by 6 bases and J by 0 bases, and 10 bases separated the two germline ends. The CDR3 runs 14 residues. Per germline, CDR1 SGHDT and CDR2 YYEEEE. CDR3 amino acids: CASTPGLAKNIQYF. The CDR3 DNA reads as TGTGCCAGCACCCCGGGACTAGCCAAAAACATTCAGTACTTC.

CDR3 sequence: CASFVSGGHTEAFF. The CDR3 DNA is TGTGCCAGCTTTGTGTCGGGGGGGCACACTGAAGCTTTCTTT. This sequence joins TRBV18 and TRBJ1-1; D perhaps matches TRBD1 (6 bases). Trimming stripped 7 bases from V and 3 bases from J, with 15 bases between. Germline V gives CDR1 KGHSH, CDR2 LQKENI. The CDR3 runs 14 residues.

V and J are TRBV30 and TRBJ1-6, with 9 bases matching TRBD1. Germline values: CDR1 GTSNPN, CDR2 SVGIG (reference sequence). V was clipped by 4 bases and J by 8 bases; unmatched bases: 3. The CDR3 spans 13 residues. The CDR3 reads CAWNDRGDSPLHF. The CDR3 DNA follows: TGTGCCTGGAATGACAGGGGGGATTCACCCCTCCACTTT.

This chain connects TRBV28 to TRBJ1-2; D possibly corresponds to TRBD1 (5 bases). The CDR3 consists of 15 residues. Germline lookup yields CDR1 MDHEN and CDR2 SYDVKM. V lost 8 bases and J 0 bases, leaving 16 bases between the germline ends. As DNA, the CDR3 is TGTGCCAGCCGACCCTCAAGGGGCTCTAACTATGGCTACACCTTC. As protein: CASRPSRGSNYGYTF.

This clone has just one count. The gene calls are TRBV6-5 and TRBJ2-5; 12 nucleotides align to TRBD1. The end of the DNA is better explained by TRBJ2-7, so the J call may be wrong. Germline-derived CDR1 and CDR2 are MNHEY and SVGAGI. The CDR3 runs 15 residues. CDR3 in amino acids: CASRPARDRGHEQYF. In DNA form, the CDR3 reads TGTGCCAGCAGGCCTGCCCGGGACAGGGGGCACGAGCAGTACTTC.

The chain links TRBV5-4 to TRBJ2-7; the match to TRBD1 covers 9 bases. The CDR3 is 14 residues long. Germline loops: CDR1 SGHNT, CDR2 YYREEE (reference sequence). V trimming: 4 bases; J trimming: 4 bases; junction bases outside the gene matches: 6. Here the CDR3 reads CASSIDRGGYEQYF. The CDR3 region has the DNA TGTGCCAGCAGCATAGACAGGGGGGGGTACGAGCAGTACTTC.

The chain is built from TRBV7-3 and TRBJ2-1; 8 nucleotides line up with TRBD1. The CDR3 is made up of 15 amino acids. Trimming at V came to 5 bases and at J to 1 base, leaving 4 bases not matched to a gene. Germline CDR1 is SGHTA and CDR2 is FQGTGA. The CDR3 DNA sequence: TGTGCCAGCAGCACCCGGACAGGGTCCTACAATGAGCAGTTCTTC. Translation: CASSTRTGSYNEQFF.

The CDR3 loop reads CASRWEFGTEAFF. CDR3 nucleotides: TGTGCCAGTAGATGGGAGTTTGGCACTGAAGCTTTCTTT. The chain joins TRBV19 to TRBJ1-1; D call uncertain. V was cut by 6 bases and J by 4 bases, with 12 bases left in between. The CDR3 extends over 13 amino acids. Germline V lookup: CDR1 LNHDA, CDR2 SQIVND (reference sequence).

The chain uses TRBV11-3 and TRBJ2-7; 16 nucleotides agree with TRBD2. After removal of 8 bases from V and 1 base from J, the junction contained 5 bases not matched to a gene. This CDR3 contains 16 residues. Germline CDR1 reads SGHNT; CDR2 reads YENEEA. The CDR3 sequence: CASQKGLAGGSYEQYF. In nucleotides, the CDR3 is TGTGCCAGCCAAAAGGGACTAGCGGGAGGGTCCTACGAGCAGTACTTC.

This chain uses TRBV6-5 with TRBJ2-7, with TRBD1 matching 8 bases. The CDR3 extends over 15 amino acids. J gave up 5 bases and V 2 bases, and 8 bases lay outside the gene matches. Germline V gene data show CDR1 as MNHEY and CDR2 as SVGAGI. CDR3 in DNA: TGTGCCAGCAGTTACCTCGGACAGGGTAGCGACGAGCAGTACTTC. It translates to CASSYLGQGSDEQYF.

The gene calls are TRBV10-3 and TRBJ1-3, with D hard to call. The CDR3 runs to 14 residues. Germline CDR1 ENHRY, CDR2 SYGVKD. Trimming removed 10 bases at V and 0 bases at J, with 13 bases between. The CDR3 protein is CASTSRGSGNTIYF. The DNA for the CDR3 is TGTGCCAGCACCAGCCGCGGCTCTGGAAACACCATATATTTT.

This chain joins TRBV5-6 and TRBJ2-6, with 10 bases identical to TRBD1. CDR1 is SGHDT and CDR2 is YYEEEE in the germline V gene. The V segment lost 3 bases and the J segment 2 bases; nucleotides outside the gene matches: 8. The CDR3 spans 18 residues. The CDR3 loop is CASSSSGTGAPGANVLTF. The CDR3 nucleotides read TGTGCCAGCAGCTCTTCCGGGACAGGGGCTCCTGGGGCCAACGTCCTGACTTTC.

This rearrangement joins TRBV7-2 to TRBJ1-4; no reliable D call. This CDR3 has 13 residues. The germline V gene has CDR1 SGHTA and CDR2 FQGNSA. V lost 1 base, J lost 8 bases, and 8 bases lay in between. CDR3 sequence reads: CASSLVGREKLFF. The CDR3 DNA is TGTGCCAGCAGCTTAGTAGGGCGCGAAAAACTGTTTTTT.

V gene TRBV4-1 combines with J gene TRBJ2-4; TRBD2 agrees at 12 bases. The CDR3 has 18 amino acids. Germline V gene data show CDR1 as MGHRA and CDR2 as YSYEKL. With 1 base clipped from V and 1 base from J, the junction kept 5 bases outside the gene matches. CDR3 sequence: CASSQGLAGGNAKNIQYF. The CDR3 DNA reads TGCGCCAGCAGCCAAGGGCTAGCGGGAGGGAACGCCAAAAACATTCAGTACTTC.

The CDR3 nucleotides are TGCGCCAGCAGCGAGATAGGGGGTCCTGATGAGCAGTTCTTC. This sequence encodes CASSEIGGPDEQFF. The chain uses TRBV5-1 and TRBJ2-1; D is perhaps TRBD1 (6 bases). This CDR3 contains 14 residues. V shed 4 bases and J shed 8 bases, with 16 bases lying between them. Germline CDR1 is SGHRS and CDR2 is YFSETQ.

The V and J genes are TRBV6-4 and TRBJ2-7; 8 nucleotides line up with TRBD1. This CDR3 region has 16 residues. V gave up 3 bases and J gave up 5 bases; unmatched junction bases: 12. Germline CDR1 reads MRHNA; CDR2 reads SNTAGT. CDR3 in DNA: TGTGCCAGCAGTGAGCCACGGGAACAGGGGGTCCACGAGCAGTACTTC. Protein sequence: CASSEPREQGVHEQYF.

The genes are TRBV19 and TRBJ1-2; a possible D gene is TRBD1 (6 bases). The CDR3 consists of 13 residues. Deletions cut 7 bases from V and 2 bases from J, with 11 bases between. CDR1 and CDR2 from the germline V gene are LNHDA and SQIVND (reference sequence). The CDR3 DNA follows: TGTGCCAGTACCATCGACAGGAACTATGGCTACACCTTC. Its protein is CASTIDRNYGYTF.

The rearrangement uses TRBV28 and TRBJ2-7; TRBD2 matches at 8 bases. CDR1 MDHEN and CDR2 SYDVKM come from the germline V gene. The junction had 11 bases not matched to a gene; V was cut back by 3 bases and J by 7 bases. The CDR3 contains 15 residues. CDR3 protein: CASSLSGLGVEEQYF. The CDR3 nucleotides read TGTGCCAGCAGTTTGTCGGGACTAGGAGTGGAAGAGCAGTACTTC.

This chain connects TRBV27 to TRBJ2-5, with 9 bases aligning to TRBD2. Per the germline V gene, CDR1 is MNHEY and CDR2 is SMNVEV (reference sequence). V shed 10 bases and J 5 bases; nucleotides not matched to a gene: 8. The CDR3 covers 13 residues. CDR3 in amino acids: CANPGLAHETQYF. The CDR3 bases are TGTGCCAACCCGGGACTAGCCCATGAGACCCAGTACTTC.

The CDR3 DNA is TGTGCCAGCAGCTTATACGGAGAGTACAATGAGCAGTTCTTC. Translation: CASSLYGEYNEQFF. The chain has TRBV7-3 and TRBJ2-1, with D uncertain. CDR3 size: 14 residues. V was cut by 2 bases and J by 4 bases, with 9 bases left in between. Germline CDR1 is SGHTA and CDR2 is FQGTGA.

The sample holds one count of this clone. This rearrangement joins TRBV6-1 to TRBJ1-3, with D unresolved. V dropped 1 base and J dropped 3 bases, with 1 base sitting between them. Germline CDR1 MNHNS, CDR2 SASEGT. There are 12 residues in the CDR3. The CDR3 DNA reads TGTGCCAGCAGTGAAGTTGGAAACACCATATATTTT. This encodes CASSEVGNTIYF.